The 13 T cell receptor beta chains below come from one sample, sequenced in a study of metastatic and nonmetastatic thyroid tumors. No treatment had been given to any patient before thyroid surgery. MiXCR was used by TCRdb to re-call the PCR reads. The sample lists tens of thousands of clones; 24% were seen once. The sequenced sample was tumor tissue. These receptors were obtained from a female donor with papillary thyroid cancer or a benign thyroid nodule (not recorded which). Some clones in this sample may be carry-over from other donors' samples.

This clone was seen many times. The genes are TRBV5-1 and TRBJ1-1; 9 bases line up with TRBD1. The CDR3 extends over 15 amino acids. Germline trimming cut 2 bases from V and 4 bases from J; bases unmatched to any gene: 6. CDR1 and CDR2 (germline): SGHRS, YFSETQ. CDR3 loop: CASSLQGAPGTEAFF. In DNA, the CDR3 is TGCGCCAGCAGCTTACAGGGGGCCCCGGGCACTGAAGCTTTCTTT.

This clone was seen repeatedly, ten times or more. The CDR3 loop reads CASSQAQGLGPYEQYF. The CDR3 DNA reads TGCGCCAGCAGCCAAGCTCAGGGGTTAGGTCCCTACGAGCAGTACTTC. The rearrangement links TRBV4-1 to TRBJ2-7, with D maybe TRBD1 (6 bases). CDR1 MGHRA and CDR2 YSYEKL come from the germline V gene. The CDR3 loop spans 16 amino acids. Trimming cost V 1 base and J 2 bases, with 15 bases left between them.

Concerning this clone: A much larger clone lies a single base off, so this may be a read error. Other nucleotide sequences from this sample produce the same CDR3. The chain links TRBV11-3 to TRBJ2-2; D may be TRBD1 or TRBD2 (5 bases each). The CDR3 runs to 15 residues. Germline V gives CDR1 SGHNT, CDR2 YENEEA. DNA of the CDR3: TGTGCCAGCAGCCCCGCGGTGACCGGGACCGGTGAGCTGTTTTTT. Residues: CASSPAVTGTGELFF.

This clone appeared a single time. The junction shows a germline mismatch at one end, possibly a read error. V usage is TRBV20-1 and J usage is TRBJ1-1; TRBD1 is a possible D gene (5 bases). The CDR3 is 11 amino acids. Germline V gene sequence: CDR1 DFQATT, CDR2 SNEGSKA (reference sequence). The CDR3 spells CSASRTGEPLF. The DNA of the CDR3 is TGCAGTGCTAGCCGCACAGGTGAGCCTCTCTTT.

The rearrangement uses TRBV5-6 and TRBJ2-7; perhaps TRBD1 as D (6 bases). The CDR3 has 14 amino acids. CDR1 is SGHDT and CDR2 is YYEEEE in the germline V gene. The V end was cut by 1 base, the J end by 6 bases, with 14 bases between. CDR3 loop: CASSLTGWGGEQYF. Here the CDR3 DNA reads TGTGCCAGCAGCTTGACAGGGTGGGGCGGCGAGCAGTACTTC.

This clone is medium-sized. The chain combines TRBV28 with TRBJ2-1, with 9 positions matching TRBD2. Trimming cost V 2 bases and J 6 bases; bases outside gene matches: 5. CDR1 and CDR2 from the germline V gene are MDHEN and SYDVKM. The CDR3 has 15 residues. CDR3 loop: CASSLAGGPINEQFF. The CDR3 DNA follows: TGTGCCAGCAGTTTAGCGGGAGGGCCAATCAATGAGCAGTTCTTC.

In its sample, this clone is medium-sized. The chain employs TRBV10-3 and TRBJ2-7; D tentatively fits TRBD1 or TRBD2 (5 bases each). V was shortened by 3 bases and J by 2 bases, with 11 bases between the two germline ends. This CDR3 region has 14 residues. From germline, CDR1 is ENHRY and CDR2 SYGVKD. CDR3 loop: CAISEGRDAYEQYF. The CDR3 DNA follows: TGTGCCATCAGTGAAGGAAGGGACGCCTACGAGCAGTACTTC.

V gene TRBV28 combines with J gene TRBJ2-2, with D possibly matching TRBD1 (5 bases). V was pared by 3 bases and J by 8 bases, with 16 bases between. This CDR3 is built from 15 residues. The germline V gene has CDR1 MDHEN and CDR2 SYDVKM. In nucleotides, the CDR3 is TGTGCCAGCAGTTTGGGCGTTAGGGGCAGGGGGGAGCTGTTTTTT. The encoded protein is CASSLGVRGRGELFF. Together with reference TRBV28 and TRBJ2-2, the CDR3 gives the full variable domain: DVKVTQSSRYLVKRTGEKVFLECVQDMDHENMFWYRQDPGLGLRLIYFSYDVKMKEKGDIPEGYSVSREKKERFSLILESASTNQTSMYLCASSLGVRGRGELFFGEGSRLTVL.

The count of this clone is one. The chain joins TRBV4-1 to TRBJ2-1; 9 positions agree with TRBD1. CDR1 and CDR2 (germline): MGHRA, YSYEKL. The CDR3 length is 12 residues. J lost 12 bases, V lost 7 bases, and 7 bases had no gene match. The CDR3 DNA sequence: TGCGCCAGCATCCATGTGGACAGGGGGCAGTTCTTC. Protein product: CASIHVDRGQFF.

This clone was recorded many times. The chain has TRBV2 and TRBJ2-4, with D perhaps matching TRBD1 (6 bases). CDR1 is SNHLY, CDR2 FYNNEI, per germline. V lost 6 bases and J lost 8, with 29 bases in between. CDR3 length: 18 amino acids. In DNA form, the CDR3 reads TGTGCCAGCAGCCTGGGAAACTTAGTTACAGGGAAGAGATACATTCAGTACTTC. Its translation is CASSLGNLVTGKRYIQYF.

The genes are TRBV5-1 and TRBJ1-1, with 8 bases aligning to TRBD1. Germline trimming cut 5 bases from V and 1 base from J; bases unmatched to any gene: 4. The germline V gene encodes CDR1 SGHRS and CDR2 YFSETQ. The CDR3 contains 14 residues. The CDR3 region is CASRSGQANTEAFF. CDR3 nucleotides: TGCGCCAGCAGATCGGGACAGGCGAACACTGAAGCTTTCTTT.

CDR3: CASSQRVTGGSPLHF. CDR3 bases: TGTGCCAGCAGCCAAAGGGTGACGGGGGGTTCACCCCTCCACTTT. The chain couples TRBV3-1 to TRBJ1-6; weak D call: TRBD1 (5 bases). V shed 2 bases and J shed 9 bases, with 14 bases lying between them. This CDR3 contains 15 residues. CDR1 and CDR2 from the germline V gene are LGHDT and YNNKEL (reference sequence).

V is TRBV15 and J is TRBJ2-5; D remains unclear. Germline assignment: CDR1 LNHNV and CDR2 YYDKDF (reference sequence). The CDR3 runs 15 residues. V lost 0 bases and J 1 base, leaving 9 bases between the germline ends. CDR3 amino acids: CATSRDPQAQETQYF. CDR3 in DNA: TGTGCCACCAGCAGAGATCCGCAGGCCCAAGAGACCCAGTACTTC.